One and the same sample provided the 9 T cell receptor beta chains below, sequenced in a study of CD8 T cells in ankylosing spondylitis. TCRdb processed the 5' RACE reads anew with MiXCR; each CDR3 protein has one entry. The profile shows 250,000 to 400,000 distinct CDR3 sequences, roughly 10% of them singletons. Sequencing was performed on blood, either unsorted or a sorted T cell fraction (not recorded which). The receptors stem from a female donor with ankylosing spondylitis or in good health (not recorded which).

This clonotype was recorded at least ten times. The chain links TRBV4-2 to TRBJ1-5; D remains unclear. V was shortened by 0 bases and J by 2 bases, with 5 bases between the two germline ends. The CDR3 consists of 14 residues. The germline V gene encodes CDR1 LGHNA and CDR2 YNFKEQ. The CDR3 protein is CASSQEAGNQPQHF. The DNA of the CDR3 is TGTGCCAGCAGCCAAGAAGCGGGCAATCAGCCCCAGCATTTT.

This clonotype has more than one count but fewer than ten. The chain combines TRBV15 with TRBJ2-7; the D is unclear. CDR3 length equals 13 residues. V lost 0 bases to trimming and J lost 5 bases, with 8 bases between them. From germline, CDR1 is LNHNV and CDR2 YYDKDF (reference sequence). CDR3 in DNA: TGTGCCACCAGCAGAGATAGAAGACACGAGCAGTACTTC. Amino acids: CATSRDRRHEQYF.

The genes are TRBV5-8 and TRBJ1-1; 9 bases line up with TRBD1. After removal of 3 bases from V and 7 bases from J, the junction contained 10 bases not matched to a gene. CDR1 is SGHTS and CDR2 is YDEGEE in the germline V gene. The CDR3 sequence is 15 residues long. The CDR3 bases are TGTGCCAGCAGCTCCACCGGGACAGGGATGGGTGAAGCTTTCTTT. Residues: CASSSTGTGMGEAFF. The whole variable domain, filled in from reference TRBV5-8 and TRBJ1-1, reads EAGVTQSPTHLIKTRGQQATLRCSPISGHTSVYWYQQALGLGLQFLLWYDEGEERNRGNFPPRFSGRQFPNYSSELNVNALELEDSALYLCASSSTGTGMGEAFFGQGTRLTVV.

This clonotype was recorded many times. This chain connects TRBV20-1 to TRBJ2-3; D unclear. V lost 2 bases and J 3 bases, leaving 15 bases between the germline ends. Germline values: CDR1 DFQATT, CDR2 SNEGSKA (reference sequence). The CDR3 spans 15 residues. The CDR3 sequence: CSARRNNGWTDTQYF. The CDR3 DNA follows: TGCAGTGCTAGAAGAAATAACGGTTGGACAGATACGCAGTATTTT.

This clonotype came up many times. The chain has TRBV28 and TRBJ2-1, with D perhaps TRBD1 (6 bases). Germline V gene lookup returns CDR1 MDHEN and CDR2 SYDVKM. CDR3 length: 14 amino acids. The V and J ends lost 8 bases and 4 bases respectively, with 15 bases between them. CDR3 in amino acids: CASLNRDTYNEQFF. CDR3 nucleotides: TGTGCCAGCCTGAACCGGGACACGTACAATGAGCAGTTCTTC.

The chain combines TRBV2 with TRBJ2-2, with a weak D call TRBD2 (5 bases). The germline CDR1 and CDR2 sequences are SNHLY and FYNNEI. This CDR3 has 15 residues. Trimming left V 6 bases short and J 2 bases short, with 13 bases between. The CDR3 spells CASSVGELNTGELFF. In DNA, the CDR3 is TGTGCCAGCAGCGTTGGGGAGCTAAACACCGGGGAGCTGTTTTTT.

This clonotype was observed a handful of times. The chain is built from TRBV20-1 and TRBJ2-7; D not certain. Germline CDR1 DFQATT, CDR2 SNEGSKA (reference sequence). Trimming took off 0 bases at V and 2 bases at J, with 14 bases between the two ends. This CDR3 has 15 amino acids. CDR3 nucleotides: TGCAGTGCTAGAGATATCAGGACGCCCGCCTACGAGCAGTACTTC. Translating gives CSARDIRTPAYEQYF.

This clonotype was picked up many times. The gene calls are TRBV5-5 and TRBJ2-7; weak D call: TRBD1 (5 bases). Germline V CDR1 and CDR2: SGHKS, YYEKEE (reference sequence). The germline V and J ends were trimmed by 0 bases and 2 bases, with 15 bases remaining between them. The CDR3 loop spans 16 amino acids. The CDR3: CASSLGAGKRTYEQYF. The DNA of the CDR3 is TGTGCCAGCAGCTTGGGGGCAGGGAAGAGGACCTACGAGCAGTACTTC.

This clonotype was observed many times. The V gene is TRBV14, the J gene TRBJ1-1; D possibly corresponds to TRBD1 (5 bases). The CDR3 is 15 residues long. Trimming stripped 1 base from V and 2 bases from J, with 11 bases between. In germline, CDR1 is SGHDN, CDR2 FVKESK. DNA of the CDR3: TGTGCCAGCAGCCAAGTCGAGACAGACAACACTGAAGCTTTCTTT. This sequence encodes CASSQVETDNTEAFF.